What follows are 19 T cell receptor beta chains derived from one specimen sequenced in a study of T cell repertoires in cytomegalovirus infection. TCRdb reprocessed the reads with MiXCR, giving one entry per CDR3 protein. The table lists roughly 200,000 distinct CDR3 sequences, around two fifths of them singletons. Their recognized antigens are unknown. Sample: CD8+ T cells from cultured PBMCs, taken from culture after CMV antigen stimulation. The receptors originated from a human donor in good health (CMV status not recorded). Some clones in this sample may be carry-over from other donors' samples.

This clonotype occurred many times. This chain connects TRBV27 to TRBJ2-7; 14 positions agree with TRBD2. CDR3 length: 15 amino acids. Germline V lookup: CDR1 MNHEY, CDR2 SMNVEV (reference sequence). V was pared by 6 bases and J by 1 base, with 2 bases of the junction left unmatched. This chain's CDR3 is CASSRTSGGSYEQYF. DNA of the CDR3: TGTGCCAGCAGCCGGACTAGCGGGGGGTCCTACGAGCAGTACTTC.

V gene TRBV28 combines with J gene TRBJ2-5, with 9 bases aligning to TRBD1. The CDR3 extends over 16 amino acids. Germline CDR1 reads MDHEN; CDR2 reads SYDVKM. Losses at the gene ends were 6 bases for V and 5 bases for J; bases not matched to a gene: 13. This CDR3 is CASRSVRQGEVETQYF. The CDR3 DNA is TGTGCCAGCAGATCCGTTCGACAGGGGGAGGTTGAGACCCAGTACTTC.

This clonotype came up a few times. The chain carries TRBV6-5 and TRBJ1-5, with a possible D match to TRBD1 (6 bases). Germline V gene sequence: CDR1 MNHEY, CDR2 SVGAGI. The CDR3 runs 14 residues. V lost 2 bases to trimming and J lost 6 bases, with 11 bases between them. Here the CDR3 reads CASSYGGGGQPQHF. Here the CDR3 DNA reads TGTGCCAGCAGTTACGGGGGCGGAGGTCAGCCCCAGCATTTT.

The V gene is TRBV12-5, the J gene TRBJ1-1; D might be TRBD1 (5 bases). V gave up 0 bases and J gave up 1 base, with 12 bases separating them. The CDR3 runs 16 residues. Germline V gene sequence: CDR1 LGHNT, CDR2 FRNRAP. This chain's CDR3 is CASGLVGEGANTEAFF. DNA for the CDR3: TGTGCTAGTGGTTTGGTAGGGGAGGGTGCGAACACTGAAGCTTTCTTT.

Ten or more counts support this clonotype. The chain has TRBV6-1 and TRBJ1-5, with D perhaps matching TRBD1 (5 bases). Trimming took 7 bases from V and 5 from J, leaving 15 bases between them. CDR3 length: 14 amino acids. Germline V gene data show CDR1 as MNHNS and CDR2 as SASEGT. The CDR3 sequence is CASKGRGADQPQHF. The CDR3 DNA reads TGTGCCAGCAAAGGTCGGGGCGCGGATCAGCCCCAGCATTTT.

The chain joins TRBV7-9 to TRBJ1-1; TRBD1 might be the D (5 bases). The V end was cut by 11 bases, the J end by 5 bases, with 18 bases between. Germline V gene data show CDR1 as SEHNR and CDR2 as FQNEAQ (reference sequence). The CDR3 length is 13 residues. The CDR3, as DNA: TGTGCCTTTAGACGGGAAGCAGGGACTGAAGCTTTCTTT. Translating gives CAFRREAGTEAFF.

This chain connects TRBV4-2 to TRBJ1-6; D is perhaps TRBD1 (6 bases). Trimming shortened V by 4 bases and J by 8 bases, and 15 bases separated the two germline ends. This CDR3 contains 15 residues. Germline V gene lookup returns CDR1 LGHNA and CDR2 YNFKEQ. CDR3 nucleotide sequence: TGTGCCAGCAGCCCGACAGGAGCGAGGGATTCACCCCTCCACTTT. It encodes CASSPTGARDSPLHF.

This clonotype has at least ten counts. The J gene is TRBJ2-1, the V gene TRBV15; the match to TRBD2 covers 9 bases. The CDR3 runs to 17 residues. Trimming cost V 0 bases and J 7 bases; bases outside gene matches: 10. The germline CDR1 and CDR2 sequences are LNHNV and YYDKDF (reference sequence). CDR3 nucleotide sequence: TGTGCCACCAGCAGAGAGGTTCGGCGGGGGGGCCGGAATGAGCAGTTCTTC. Amino acid sequence: CATSREVRRGGRNEQFF. The full variable domain, with the rest looked up from reference TRBV15 and TRBJ2-1, is DAMVIQNPRYQVTQFGKPVTLSCSQTLNHNVMYWYQQKSSQAPKLLFHYYDKDFNNEADTPDNFQSRRPNTSFCFLDIRSPGLGDTAMYLCATSREVRRGGRNEQFFGPGTRLTVL.

The chain is built from TRBV11-2 and TRBJ1-1; D uncertain. The CDR3 is 16 residues long. Germline V lookup: CDR1 SGHAT, CDR2 FQNNGV. Trimming took 2 bases from V and 1 from J, leaving 14 bases between them. CDR3 coding DNA: TGTGCCAGCAGCTTATGGAGGGATGGGTCGAACACTGAAGCTTTCTTT. Translated: CASSLWRDGSNTEAFF.

The chain joins TRBV4-2 to TRBJ1-2; D remains unclear. Per germline, CDR1 LGHNA and CDR2 YNFKEQ. The CDR3 consists of 18 residues. The V gene lost 0 bases and the J gene lost 2 bases, with 19 bases spanning the gap. CDR3 residues: CASSQEVLSWGGNYGYTF. The CDR3 DNA reads as TGTGCCAGCAGCCAAGAAGTACTCAGCTGGGGAGGCAACTATGGCTACACCTTC.

The chain couples TRBV7-6 to TRBJ1-2; D is unclear. This CDR3 region has 13 residues. V lost 1 base, J lost 4 bases, and 7 bases lay in between. Germline assignment: CDR1 SGHVS and CDR2 FNYEAQ. The CDR3 sequence: CASSLGFPYGYTF. CDR3 coding DNA: TGTGCCAGCAGCTTAGGGTTTCCCTATGGCTACACCTTC.

This clonotype was counted at least ten times. The chain links TRBV7-2 to TRBJ2-7; TRBD1 agrees at 7 bases. CDR1 and CDR2 from the germline V gene are SGHTA and FQGNSA. The CDR3 is 16 residues long. J lost 0 bases, V lost 4 bases, and 9 bases had no gene match. The CDR3 sequence is CASSSLTGTDSYEQYF. The CDR3 DNA follows: TGTGCCAGCAGCTCTCTGACCGGGACAGACTCCTACGAGCAGTACTTC.

The J gene is TRBJ1-2, the V gene TRBV5-4; D perhaps matches TRBD1 (6 bases). V was pared by 4 bases and J by 5 bases, with 30 bases between. Germline CDR1 reads SGHNT; CDR2 reads YYREEE (reference sequence). There are 19 residues in the CDR3. The DNA of the CDR3 is TGTGCCAGCAGCCCACCCCCAGCAGGGGCCCTATCTTTACATTATGGCTACACCTTC. It translates to CASSPPPAGALSLHYGYTF.

This clonotype appeared a few times. This chain joins TRBV10-3 and TRBJ2-3; TRBD2 might be the D (7 bases). This CDR3 is 21 amino acids long. Trimming took off 3 bases at V and 4 bases at J, with 32 bases between the two ends. Germline V gene lookup returns CDR1 ENHRY and CDR2 SYGVKD. For the CDR3, the DNA is TGTGCCATCAGTGACTGGGGGGGGGGCTCCTACGGTCTTCCGCGCTCAGATACGCAGTATTTT. Translation gives CAISDWGGGSYGLPRSDTQYF.

This clonotype was recorded many times. The chain employs TRBV7-6 and TRBJ2-7; a weak D match, TRBD1 (6 bases). Germline values: CDR1 SGHVS, CDR2 FNYEAQ. The CDR3 runs 17 residues. V was cut by 5 bases and J by 7 bases, with 27 bases left in between. CDR3 protein: CASSIGSGTRTLGEQYF. For the CDR3, the DNA is TGTGCCAGCAGCATAGGGTCCGGGACACGCACTCTGGGGGAGCAGTACTTC.

This chain joins TRBV7-3 and TRBJ2-3; D call uncertain. The germline gives CDR1 SGHTA, CDR2 FQGTGA. The CDR3 extends over 13 amino acids. V lost 5 bases and J 0 bases, leaving 6 bases between the germline ends. The chain's CDR3 is CASSRASTDTQYF. CDR3 nucleotide sequence: TGTGCCAGCAGCCGGGCTAGCACAGATACGCAGTATTTT. Full variable domain (missing parts from reference TRBV7-3 and TRBJ2-3): GAGVSQTPSNKVTEKGKYVELRCDPISGHTALYWYRQSLGQGPEFLIYFQGTGAADDSGLPNDRFFAVRPEGSVSTLKIQRTERGDSAVYLCASSRASTDTQYFGPGTRLTVL.

The chain uses TRBV19 and TRBJ2-2; 9 nucleotides align to TRBD1. Trimming at V came to 5 bases and at J to 3 bases, leaving 13 bases not matched to a gene. Germline CDR1 LNHDA, CDR2 SQIVND (reference sequence). The CDR3 extends over 18 amino acids. The CDR3, as DNA: TGTGCCAGTAGTCTAAAGGACAGGGGAGGGAGCTACACCGGGGAGCTGTTTTTT. Protein sequence: CASSLKDRGGSYTGELFF.

The chain carries TRBV30 and TRBJ2-5, with D possibly being TRBD1 (7 bases). V was trimmed by 1 base and J by 4 bases, leaving 19 bases between them. Looked up from germline, CDR1 is GTSNPN and CDR2 is SVGIG (reference sequence). The length of the CDR3 is 16 residues. The CDR3 sequence is CAWSATDRRDGETQYF. DNA for the CDR3: TGTGCCTGGAGTGCGACGGACAGGAGGGATGGAGAGACCCAGTACTTC. The whole variable domain, filled in from reference TRBV30 and TRBJ2-5, reads SQTIHQWPATLVQPVGSPLSLECTVEGTSNPNLYWYRQAAGRGLQLLFYSVGIGQISSEVPQNLSASRPQDRQFILSSKKLLLSDSGFYLCAWSATDRRDGETQYFGPGTRLLVL.

Comments on this clonotype: A read error may account for a junction end that differs from germline. The chain couples TRBV7-2 to TRBJ2-1, with 7 nucleotides matching TRBD2. The CDR3 runs 15 residues. Germline V gene lookup returns CDR1 SGHTA and CDR2 FQGNSA. CDR3 nucleotides: TGTGCCAGCAGCTTAATGTATACTAGCGTGGATGAGCGGTTCTTC. Translation gives CASSLMYTSVDERFF.